The rows below give T cell receptor beta chains drawn from one sample of a study of blood T cell repertoires in COVID-19. The method was immunoSEQ multiplex PCR; TCRdb's version includes in-frame clones alone and lacks a portion of them. The sample lists some 200,000 clones, around 85% occurring once. Sequenced input: peripheral blood. The receptors were gathered from an elderly woman with acute or convalescent COVID-19. Both conserved end residues are part of each CDR3. A D gene is named only where the DNA matches it firmly. Not every row has a clone size; where given, it reads once, few, many or a size class.

cdr3_length d_call j_call v_call clone_size cdr3_nt cdr3_aa
14 NA TRBJ1-1 TRBV7-9 few TGTGCCAGCAGCTTCGACAGGCTGAACACTGAAGCTTTCTTT CASSFDRLNTEAFF
15 TRBD1 TRBJ2-7 TRBV7-9 NA TGTGCCAGCAGCTATTCCCGGGACAGGAATCACGAGCAGTACTTC CASSYSRDRNHEQYF
13 NA TRBJ1-4 TRBV2 NA TGTGCCAGCTGTAAGGGGCTCGGTGAAAAACTGTTTTTT CASCKGLGEKLFF
15 TRBD1 TRBJ2-7 TRBV5-5 once TGTGCCAGCAGCTGGGCGGGACAGGGATCTTACGAGCAGTACTTC CASSWAGQGSYEQYF
15 NA TRBJ1-3 TRBV27 NA TGTGCCAGCTCGAGGGGGTGGAGCTCTGGAAACACCATATATTTT CASSRGWSSGNTIYF
15 TRBD1 TRBJ1-6 TRBV27 NA TGTGCCAGCACCCCCCTCCGGGACAGTAATTCACCCCTCCACTTT CASTPLRDSNSPLHF
16 NA TRBJ1-4 TRBV6-6 NA TGTGCCAGCAGTTACCCTGGCGTACAGGGTGGTGAAAAACTGTTTTTT CASSYPGVQGGEKLFF
15 TRBD1 TRBJ2-7 TRBV5-1 NA TGCGCCAGCAGCTTGCAGGGACAGGTCTCCTACGAGCAGTACTTC CASSLQGQVSYEQYF
18 TRBD2 TRBJ2-1 TRBV27 NA TGTGCCAGCAGGATCGGACTAGCGGGAGGGCGTTTTGTAGATGAGCAGTTCTTC CASRIGLAGGRFVDEQFF
15 TRBD2 TRBJ2-5 TRBV4-3 NA TGCGCCAGCAGCCGGGAGCGACTAGCACGAGAGACCCAGTACTTC CASSRERLARETQYF
12 NA TRBJ2-7 TRBV19 NA TGTGCCAGTTCGGGGTCGTTTTACGAGCAGTACTTC CASSGSFYEQYF
15 TRBD2 TRBJ2-5 TRBV5-4 NA TGTGCCAGCAGCTTGCCTAGCGGCGCCCAAGAGACCCAGTACTTC CASSLPSGAQETQYF
13 NA TRBJ2-5 TRBV13 NA TGTGCCAGCAGCTTTACCCTAGGCCCCCCTAAGTACTTC CASSFTLGPPKYF
16 NA TRBJ1-1 TRBV12-5 NA TGTGCTAGTGGTTTTGGTCCGACGGACTATAACACTGAAGCTTTCTTT CASGFGPTDYNTEAFF
14 NA TRBJ1-5 TRBV19 few TGTGCCAGTAGTATGGGGCAGGATAGTCAGCCCCAGCATTTT CASSMGQDSQPQHF
16 TRBD1 TRBJ1-1 TRBV6-2/TRBV6-3 once TGTGCCAGCAGCCTAGGTACAGGGGCGAGGAACACTGAAGCTTTCTTT CASSLGTGARNTEAFF
15 NA TRBJ1-5 TRBV11-2 NA TGTGCCAGCAGCCCGGGGAGACTTTCCAATCAGCCCCAGCATTTT CASSPGRLSNQPQHF
15 NA TRBJ1-1 TRBV4-3 NA TGCGCCAGCAGCCTGGGACGGGGAGGGAACACTGAAGCTTTCTTT CASSLGRGGNTEAFF
13 NA TRBJ1-5 TRBV12-3/TRBV12-4 NA TGTGCCAGCAGAATGGGGGGAAATCAGCCCCAGCATTTT CASRMGGNQPQHF
15 NA TRBJ1-5 TRBV2 NA TGTGCCAGCAGTCCCAGGGTTATGGGCAATCAGCCCCAGCATTTT CASSPRVMGNQPQHF
12 NA TRBJ2-2 TRBV27 NA TGTGCCAGCAGTTTACTCCCCGGGGAGCTGTTTTTT CASSLLPGELFF
13 NA TRBJ2-5 TRBV5-1 NA TGCGCCAGCAGCTTGTCCAGGGTTGAGACCCAGTACTTC CASSLSRVETQYF
14 NA TRBJ2-2 TRBV11-2 NA TGTGCCAGCAACAGGGAAATCAACACCGGGGAGCTGTTTTTT CASNREINTGELFF